This TCR beta chain stems from a study of T cells in Graves' hyperthyroidism and ophthalmopathy. General study results and limits: Within blood appeared most thyroid clonotypes that had expanded above 0.001.

In this sample, this clonotype turned up many times. The antigen remains undetermined. In germline, CDR1 is SNHLY, CDR2 FYNNEI. The CDR3 runs 13 residues. Trimming took 6 bases from V and 5 from J, leaving 10 bases between them. Template material for amplifying TCR beta CDR3 regions consisted of RNA transcripts. During a first-round RT-PCR of the TCR CDR3, the HTBI primer set was used. MiXCR, run by TCRdb on the multiplex PCR reads, gives a single entry per CDR3 protein. Of around 290,000 distinct CDR3 sequences in the sample, approximately 14% were seen once. V gene TRBV2 combines with J gene TRBJ2-2, with D uncertain. Sequenced input: blood. This receptor was identified in a woman in her thirties or forties with Graves' hyperthyroidism. CDR3 sequence (DNA): TGTGCCAGCAGGCAAGGGTTAACCGGGGAGCTGTTTTTT. Protein product: CASRQGLTGELFF.